The TCR beta chain under discussion was sequenced for a study of PD-L1 blockade in urothelial cancer. Notes on the study in general: Better progression-free and overall survival followed lower pretreatment blood clonality.

TCRdb's table, derived via immunoSEQ multiplex PCR, lists solely in-frame clones and lacks some. The data hold some 90,000 clones, with around 92% observed a single time. Comments on this clone: The target antigen is unknown.

Described time point: pretreatment peripheral blood. The CDR3 covers 15 residues. Germline values: CDR1 SGHRS, CDR2 YFSETQ. Trimming stripped 2 bases from V and 3 bases from J, with 12 bases between. This clonotype was sampled from a woman older than 75 with urothelial cancer. This sample comprised PBMCs, obtained around atezolizumab (anti-PD-L1) treatment. V is TRBV5-1 and J is TRBJ1-3; D ambiguous. The CDR3 is CASSLEPEGGNTIYF. The CDR3 DNA sequence: TGCGCCAGCAGCTTAGAACCTGAGGGTGGAAACACCATATATTTT.